Described below is a single TCR beta chain sequence and its context. The data belong to a study of blood T cell repertoires in COVID-19. Profiling relied on immunoSEQ multiplex PCR, and the TCRdb table lists in-frame clones only, not all of them. The data hold approximately 240,000 clones, with 75% to 85% observed a single time. The CDR3 extends over 14 amino acids. The germline CDR1 and CDR2 sequences are LGHNT and FRNRAP. The V end was cut by 1 base, the J end by 3 bases, with 8 bases between. The chain uses TRBV12-5 and TRBJ2-3; D gene unclear. Sample: peripheral blood. This TCR was sampled from a woman aged 25-40 years with COVID-19, enrolled during active disease. The CDR3 nucleotides are TGTGCTAGTGGTTTGGAAACAAAAACAGATACGCAGTATTTT. Translated: CASGLETKTDTQYF.